This T cell receptor (beta chain) was documented in a study of response to subunit inactivated influenza vaccine. Findings and limits, study-wide: Authors suggested each seasonal influenza vaccination recruits few new T cells.

Concerning this clonotype: Its cognate antigen is unknown.

A single record per CDR3 protein comes from TCRdb applying MiXCR to the RT-PCR reads. The sample carries around 190,000 distinct CDR3 sequences, 13% to 15% recorded once. Germline-derived CDR1 and CDR2 are SGHRS and YFSETQ. The CDR3 spans 13 residues. V lost 4 bases to trimming and J lost 4 bases, with 12 bases between them. V is TRBV5-1 and J is TRBJ2-7; D possibly corresponds to TRBD1 (6 bases). The sequence was obtained from a man aged 50 to 60 who received an inactivated influenza vaccine. Material: CD8+ T cells sorted from PBMCs, obtained 4 to 6 days after vaccination. CDR3 region: CASSLRTAYEQYF. CDR3 sequence (DNA): TGCGCCAGCAGCCTAAGGACAGCTTACGAGCAGTACTTC.